Listed below are T cell receptor beta chains from one sample, sequenced in a study of regulatory T cells in long-lasting Graves disease. One entry per CDR3 protein, called by TCRdb with MiXCR from the multiplex PCR reads. The sample comprises roughly 430,000 distinct CDR3 sequences, around 20% of which are singletons, and around an eighth rests with the top ten. Sequenced material: peripheral blood mononuclear cells (PBMCs), taken when the disease was refractory, from a patient treated with antithyroid drugs. Receptors were obtained from a female donor with Graves disease. Each CDR3 is given with its conserved first and last residue. Each record gives: D gene, V gene, J gene, clone size, CDR3 DNA, CDR3 protein. D genes are given only for firm matches. Some rows have no size entry. The others give once, few or many, or a class for an expanded clone.

d_call: TRBD2
v_call: TRBV5-1
j_call: TRBJ2-2
clone_size: -
cdr3_nt: TGTGCCAGCTTAGCGGGAGGGCTCGCCGGGGAGCTGTTTTTT
cdr3_aa: CASLAGGLAGELFF

d_call: TRBD1
v_call: TRBV20-1
j_call: TRBJ2-6
clone_size: -
cdr3_nt: TGCAGTGCTGAAAGGACAGGGAAGTCTGGGGCCAACGTCCTGACTTTC
cdr3_aa: CSAERTGKSGANVLTF

d_call: -
v_call: TRBV28
j_call: TRBJ1-5
clone_size: many
cdr3_nt: TGTGCCAGCAGTTTTCCCCGAGGAGGGGGGGTAGGCCTTGGCAATCAGCCCCAGCATTTT
cdr3_aa: CASSFPRGGGVGLGNQPQHF

d_call: -
v_call: TRBV28
j_call: TRBJ2-7
clone_size: many
cdr3_nt: TGTGCCAGCAGGTTCAATGGGGACCGGTACGAGCAGTACTTC
cdr3_aa: CASRFNGDRYEQYF

d_call: -
v_call: TRBV12-3/TRBV12-4
j_call: TRBJ1-3
clone_size: -
cdr3_nt: TGTGCCAGCACCCCGACACCTCTCTCTGGAAACACCATATATTTT
cdr3_aa: CASTPTPLSGNTIYF

d_call: -
v_call: TRBV6-1
j_call: TRBJ1-4
clone_size: many
cdr3_nt: TGTGCCAGCAGTGCGCAGAACGGTGAAAAACTGTTTTTT
cdr3_aa: CASSAQNGEKLFF

d_call: TRBD1
v_call: TRBV12-3/TRBV12-4
j_call: TRBJ2-1
clone_size: few
cdr3_nt: TGTGCCAGCAGCCCCCCGGGACAGTCCTACAATGAGCAGTTCTTC
cdr3_aa: CASSPPGQSYNEQFF

d_call: TRBD1
v_call: TRBV7-9
j_call: TRBJ2-7
clone_size: -
cdr3_nt: TGTGCCAGCAGCTTACCGGGACAGGGACCCATCGAGCAGCACTTC
cdr3_aa: CASSLPGQGPIEQHF

d_call: -
v_call: TRBV6-1
j_call: TRBJ2-7
clone_size: few
cdr3_nt: TGTGCCAGCAGGTTCAGGGAACCCTACGAGCAGTACTTC
cdr3_aa: CASRFREPYEQYF

d_call: -
v_call: TRBV28
j_call: TRBJ1-1
clone_size: many
cdr3_nt: TGTGCCAGCAGTCGAACAAGGGTGGGCACTGAAGCTTTCTTT
cdr3_aa: CASSRTRVGTEAFF

d_call: TRBD1
v_call: TRBV28
j_call: TRBJ1-6
clone_size: many
cdr3_nt: TGTGCCAGCAGTTTTGACAGGGGGACAGCTTCACCCCTCCACTTT
cdr3_aa: CASSFDRGTASPLHF

d_call: TRBD1
v_call: TRBV7-2
j_call: TRBJ1-1
clone_size: few
cdr3_nt: TGTGCCAGCAGTTCATTATTACAGGGGGACACTGAAGCTTTCTTT
cdr3_aa: CASSSLLQGDTEAFF

d_call: -
v_call: TRBV19
j_call: TRBJ2-7
clone_size: -
cdr3_nt: TGTGCCAGTAGTATAGGGACCCGGGATTGGGGCTACGAGCAGTACTTC
cdr3_aa: CASSIGTRDWGYEQYF

d_call: -
v_call: TRBV28
j_call: TRBJ2-5
clone_size: -
cdr3_nt: TGTGCCAGCAGTTTATGGTCAGTGGGTAAGGAGACCCAGTACTTC
cdr3_aa: CASSLWSVGKETQYF

d_call: TRBD2
v_call: TRBV6-1
j_call: TRBJ2-2
clone_size: many
cdr3_nt: TGTGCCAGCAGTGCCTTGGGCGGGAGTGGCGGGGAGCTGTTTTTT
cdr3_aa: CASSALGGSGGELFF

d_call: -
v_call: TRBV3-1
j_call: TRBJ2-5
clone_size: -
cdr3_nt: TGTGCCAGCAGCCAAGCCGGAGAGCAAGAGACCCAGTACTTC
cdr3_aa: CASSQAGEQETQYF

d_call: -
v_call: TRBV27
j_call: TRBJ2-5
clone_size: few
cdr3_nt: TGTGCCAGCAGTTTATTGGGGGGCCAAGAGACCCAGTACTTC
cdr3_aa: CASSLLGGQETQYF

d_call: TRBD1
v_call: TRBV27
j_call: TRBJ1-4
clone_size: many
cdr3_nt: TGTGCCAGCAGCTATACAGGGGGAAAACTGTTTTTT
cdr3_aa: CASSYTGGKLFF

d_call: -
v_call: TRBV19
j_call: TRBJ1-4
clone_size: few
cdr3_nt: TGTGCCAGTAGTTCGTGGGGATCAGGGGATGAAAAACTGTTTTTT
cdr3_aa: CASSSWGSGDEKLFF

d_call: -
v_call: TRBV28
j_call: TRBJ2-5
clone_size: many
cdr3_nt: TGTGCCAGCAGTTTATGGACAGGAGAAGAGACCCAGTACTTC
cdr3_aa: CASSLWTGEETQYF

d_call: -
v_call: TRBV20-1
j_call: TRBJ2-1
clone_size: -
cdr3_nt: TGCAGTGCTGACTCTAGTGCTGGTGAGCAGTTCTTC
cdr3_aa: CSADSSAGEQFF

d_call: TRBD1
v_call: TRBV5-1
j_call: TRBJ2-5
clone_size: -
cdr3_nt: TGCGCCAGCAGCCGGGACAGCTTCCAAGAGACCCAGTACTTC
cdr3_aa: CASSRDSFQETQYF

d_call: -
v_call: TRBV20-1
j_call: TRBJ2-5
clone_size: -
cdr3_nt: TGCAGTGCGATGGACGGATTCCAAGAGACCCAGTACTTC
cdr3_aa: CSAMDGFQETQYF

d_call: -
v_call: TRBV20-1
j_call: TRBJ2-3
clone_size: many
cdr3_nt: TGCAGTGCTAGTGCGGCAGATACGCAGTATTTT
cdr3_aa: CSASAADTQYF

d_call: -
v_call: TRBV30
j_call: TRBJ1-1
clone_size: -
cdr3_nt: TGTGCCTTTCGGGGGCAGAACACTGAAGCTTTCTTT
cdr3_aa: CAFRGQNTEAFF

d_call: -
v_call: TRBV2
j_call: TRBJ2-5
clone_size: many
cdr3_nt: TGTGCCAGCAGTGAAGCGCAGGGCTGGGAGACCCAGTACTTC
cdr3_aa: CASSEAQGWETQYF

d_call: TRBD1
v_call: TRBV6-1
j_call: TRBJ1-4
clone_size: many
cdr3_nt: TGTGCCAGCAGAAACTACCTGGGGGCTGGACAGGGCGGCGAAAAACTGTTTTTT
cdr3_aa: CASRNYLGAGQGGEKLFF

d_call: -
v_call: TRBV12-5
j_call: TRBJ2-5
clone_size: many
cdr3_nt: TGTGCTAGTGGTTCTACAGGTCTCGGCATGGGGACCCAGTACTTC
cdr3_aa: CASGSTGLGMGTQYF

d_call: -
v_call: TRBV6-1
j_call: TRBJ1-1
clone_size: many
cdr3_nt: TGTGCCAGCACAGCAGAGGTTGTTGAAGCTTTCTTT
cdr3_aa: CASTAEVVEAFF

d_call: TRBD2
v_call: TRBV2
j_call: TRBJ2-1
clone_size: -
cdr3_nt: TGTGCCAGCAGTGTTGGAGGACTAGTGCTTCAAGAGCAGTTCTTC
cdr3_aa: CASSVGGLVLQEQFF

d_call: -
v_call: TRBV27
j_call: TRBJ2-7
clone_size: -
cdr3_nt: TGTGCCAGCAGTACTGCCCTGGGATACGAGCAGTACTTC
cdr3_aa: CASSTALGYEQYF

d_call: -
v_call: TRBV6-1
j_call: TRBJ1-4
clone_size: many
cdr3_nt: TGTGCCAGCAGGACTACAGGGAATCGAGAAAAACTGTTTTTT
cdr3_aa: CASRTTGNREKLFF

d_call: -
v_call: TRBV29-1
j_call: TRBJ2-7
clone_size: many
cdr3_nt: TGCAGCGTTGCGCCACGGCAGGGCTACGAGCAGTACTTC
cdr3_aa: CSVAPRQGYEQYF

d_call: -
v_call: TRBV20-1
j_call: TRBJ2-7
clone_size: many
cdr3_nt: TGCAGTGGCGCCACCCCGGGCGAGCAGTACTTC
cdr3_aa: CSGATPGEQYF

d_call: -
v_call: TRBV11-2
j_call: TRBJ2-5
clone_size: -
cdr3_nt: TGTGCCAGCAGCCAAGTGGGGGACCCCGTCCAAGAGACCCAGTACTTC
cdr3_aa: CASSQVGDPVQETQYF

d_call: -
v_call: TRBV2
j_call: TRBJ2-7
clone_size: many
cdr3_nt: TGTGCCAGCACTGCGCACCCCAGGGACGAGCAGTACTTC
cdr3_aa: CASTAHPRDEQYF

d_call: -
v_call: TRBV19
j_call: TRBJ1-3
clone_size: -
cdr3_nt: TGTGCCAGTGGATCCCGTTCGGCAGGTGGAAACACCATATATTTT
cdr3_aa: CASGSRSAGGNTIYF

d_call: TRBD2
v_call: TRBV3-1
j_call: TRBJ2-1
clone_size: few
cdr3_nt: TGTGCCAGCAGCCAAGATCTCAGCGGGAGACCCCATGAGCAGTTCTTC
cdr3_aa: CASSQDLSGRPHEQFF

d_call: -
v_call: TRBV20-1
j_call: TRBJ1-2
clone_size: many
cdr3_nt: TGCAGTGCTAGAGTGGTCGGCCGCTATGGCTACACCTTC
cdr3_aa: CSARVVGRYGYTF

d_call: -
v_call: TRBV2
j_call: TRBJ2-7
clone_size: many
cdr3_nt: TGTGCCAGCAGTCGGGCGGGACAGAGCTCCTACGAGCAGTACTTC
cdr3_aa: CASSRAGQSSYEQYF

d_call: -
v_call: TRBV6-2/TRBV6-3
j_call: TRBJ1-1
clone_size: -
cdr3_nt: TGTGCCAGCAGTTACCCATGGACAGTTATGAACACTGAAGCTTTCTTT
cdr3_aa: CASSYPWTVMNTEAFF

d_call: -
v_call: TRBV18
j_call: TRBJ1-3
clone_size: -
cdr3_nt: TGTGCCAGCTCACCCCAGGGGCAAAGCTCTGGAAACACCATATATTTT
cdr3_aa: CASSPQGQSSGNTIYF

d_call: -
v_call: TRBV6-1
j_call: TRBJ2-5
clone_size: many
cdr3_nt: TGTGCCAGCAGTGAACAGGGGGGCGGCGAGACCCAGTACTTC
cdr3_aa: CASSEQGGGETQYF

d_call: TRBD1
v_call: TRBV28
j_call: TRBJ1-2
clone_size: many
cdr3_nt: TGTGCCAGCAGTTTATCCTCCCGGACAGGGCGGGGTGGCTACACCTTC
cdr3_aa: CASSLSSRTGRGGYTF